The 7 T cell receptor beta chains below were found in one sample sequenced in a study of T cell clonotyping in hematopoietic cell transplantation. Noted time point: recipient sample about 28 days before transplant, after cytoreduction. Clones were sequenced by immunoSEQ multiplex PCR, and TCRdb holds only the in-frame ones, with some missing. Of approximately 10,000 clones in the sample, more than 75% were seen once. This specimen was peripheral blood mononuclear cells, taken before stem cell transplant. The receptors come from a woman aged 50 to 60 with chronic myeloid leukemia. Some clones in this sample may be carry-over from other donors' samples.

V and J are TRBV11-3 and TRBJ1-1; no clear D. V was pared by 1 base and J by 4 bases, with 7 bases between. CDR1 and CDR2 (germline): SGHNT, YENEEA. The CDR3 runs to 13 residues. CDR3 region: CASSLGRGTEAFF. In nucleotides, the CDR3 is TGTGCCAGCAGCTTAGGACGGGGCACTGAAGCTTTCTTT.

This chain uses TRBV28 with TRBJ2-6; D is tentatively TRBD1 or TRBD2 (6 bases each). In germline, CDR1 is MDHEN, CDR2 SYDVKM. CDR3 size: 18 residues. V was shortened by 10 bases and J by 4 bases, with 26 bases between the two germline ends. CDR3 nucleotide sequence: TGTGCCACCGAACCCATTCCGGGGGCAGTCTCCGGGGCCAACGTCCTGACTTTC. Translation: CATEPIPGAVSGANVLTF. Full variable domain (missing parts from reference TRBV28 and TRBJ2-6): DVKVTQSSRYLVKRTGEKVFLECVQDMDHENMFWYRQDPGLGLRLIYFSYDVKMKEKGDIPEGYSVSREKKERFSLILESASTNQTSMYLCATEPIPGAVSGANVLTFGAGSRLTVL.

This chain connects TRBV7-2 to TRBJ2-7; 9 bases align to TRBD1. CDR1 and CDR2 from the germline V gene are SGHTA and FQGNSA. Losses at the gene ends were 4 bases for V and 7 bases for J; bases not matched to a gene: 5. The CDR3 runs 13 residues. The CDR3 DNA reads TGTGCCAGCAGCTCGGGACAGGGAGTAGAGCAGTACTTC. Its protein is CASSSGQGVEQYF.

V and J are TRBV5-8 and TRBJ2-3; 7 bases fit TRBD1. V was clipped by 4 bases and J by 2 bases; unmatched bases: 7. Germline loops: CDR1 SGHTS, CDR2 YDEGEE. This CDR3 has 15 residues. For the CDR3, the DNA is TGTGCCAGCAGCCCGGGACAGATGAACACAGATACGCAGTATTTT. It specifies CASSPGQMNTDTQYF.

This clone was found once. The chain recombines TRBV5-1 with TRBJ1-2; D may be TRBD1 (5 bases). The CDR3 runs to 15 residues. Germline lookup yields CDR1 SGHRS and CDR2 YFSETQ. V was cut by 0 bases and J by 0 bases, with 9 bases left in between. The CDR3: CASSLDGTTNYGYTF. DNA of the CDR3: TGCGCCAGCAGCTTGGATGGGACCACTAACTATGGCTACACCTTC. The full variable domain, its missing parts supplied by reference TRBV5-1 and TRBJ1-2, is KAGVTQTPRYLIKTRGQQVTLSCSPISGHRSVSWYQQTPGQGLQFLFEYFSETQRNKGNFPGRFSGRQFSNSRSEMNVSTLELGDSALYLCASSLDGTTNYGYTFGSGTRLTVV.

This chain joins TRBV29-1 and TRBJ2-1; D may be TRBD2 (5 bases). From germline, CDR1 is SQVTM and CDR2 ANQGSEA. The CDR3 is 13 amino acids. V was clipped by 4 bases and J by 13 bases, with 20 bases between them. The CDR3 DNA sequence: TGCAGCGTTGTTAGCCTACGTCGGGGTCTCCAGTTCTTC. This sequence encodes CSVVSLRRGLQFF.

The CDR3 loop reads CASSLRLGSSYEQYF. CDR3 nucleotides: TGTGCCAGCAGCCTACGACTAGGGTCCTCCTACGAGCAGTACTTC. The rearrangement uses TRBV7-2 and TRBJ2-7; a weak D match, TRBD2 (6 bases). The V end was cut by 5 bases, the J end by 0 bases, with 14 bases between. There are 15 residues in the CDR3. Germline V gene lookup returns CDR1 SGHTA and CDR2 FQGNSA.